This T cell receptor (beta chain) was identified in a study of cytomegalovirus exposure and HLA in healthy donors. Study results and caveats: Presence/absence analyses treated sequencing depth as roughly uniform across donors. Earlier analysis yielded a pattern in which most TCR beta V segments were productive about 87% or about 30% of the time. In a later analysis, V- and J-gene trimming of beta chains associated with a DCLRE1C missense variant, replicated independently. Most TCR sequences showed up rarely, but some public TCRs showed up in many donors.

The sample holds a few counts of this clone. The antigen is unknown. Germline V CDR1 and CDR2: MNHEY, SVGAGI. V shed 7 bases and J shed 7 bases, with 22 bases lying between them. This CDR3 comprises 15 residues. PCR primers comprised 60 Vbeta and 13 Jbeta primers. The protocol was immunoSEQ multiplex PCR, while the TCRdb copy is restricted to in-frame clones and leaves out a portion. This table has about 120,000 clones, about 70% appearing once. V usage is TRBV6-5 and J usage is TRBJ1-1; perhaps TRBD1 as D (6 bases). Sequenced material: PBMCs. This clonotype originated in a woman aged 30 to 39 in good health and CMV-seronegative. DNA for the CDR3: TGTGCCAGCAACCCTGGGGGGGAGGGACATGTTGAAGCTTTCTTT. Residues: CASNPGGEGHVEAFF.